What follows are 28 T cell receptor beta chains derived from one specimen sequenced in a study of long-term antiretroviral therapy in people with HIV. The assay used was immunoSEQ (version v3.0), run at survey level. The repertoire was sequenced with immunoSEQ multiplex PCR; TCRdb's copy has only in-frame clones and lacks some. This sample carries 31,000 or so clones, about 95% of them seen once, and the ten largest clones take 2% to 3%. The sequenced sample was unsorted PBMCs, obtained about 6.6 years after starting antiretroviral therapy. The receptors here all came from a man under 40 with HIV.

The V call is TRBV6-5, the J call TRBJ1-1; 12 bases map to TRBD1. CDR3 length: 15 residues. V lost 4 bases to trimming and J lost 6 bases; unmatched junction nucleotides: 6. Germline V gives CDR1 MNHEY, CDR2 SVGAGI. CDR3: CASSFTGTGGPEAFF. The DNA for the CDR3 is TGTGCCAGCAGTTTTACCGGGACAGGGGGCCCTGAAGCTTTCTTT.

This chain links TRBV19 with TRBJ1-2; perhaps TRBD1 as D (6 bases). CDR3 size: 18 residues. V lost 6 bases and J 5 bases, leaving 28 bases between the germline ends. Germline lookup yields CDR1 LNHDA and CDR2 SQIVND (reference sequence). CDR3 bases: TGTGCCAGTAGCGAGTATTTGGGGGGGCGCAAGAAGGAATATGGCTACACCTTC. Amino acids: CASSEYLGGRKKEYGYTF.

This clone was recorded only once. This chain links TRBV2 with TRBJ1-6, with D possibly being TRBD1 (6 bases). This CDR3 spans 13 amino acids. Germline CDR1 is SNHLY and CDR2 is FYNNEI. V was shortened by 7 bases and J by 9 bases, with 13 bases between the two germline ends. The CDR3 region has the DNA TGTGCCAGCACCTCAGGGGCCCCTTCACCCCTCCACTTT. It is translated as CASTSGAPSPLHF.

The chain is built from TRBV7-9 and TRBJ1-1, with D perhaps matching TRBD1 (5 bases). Germline V gene sequence: CDR1 SEHNR, CDR2 FQNEAQ (reference sequence). The V and J ends lost 6 bases and 6 bases respectively, with 14 bases between them. The length of the CDR3 is 13 residues. In DNA form, the CDR3 reads TGTGCCAGCAGTCTGGGAGGGGACGCTGAAGCTTTCTTT. This encodes CASSLGGDAEAFF.

This rearrangement joins TRBV5-1 to TRBJ1-3; 7 nucleotides match TRBD1. The germline gives CDR1 SGHRS, CDR2 YFSETQ. CDR3 length: 14 residues. With V trimmed by 2 bases and J by 4 bases, 3 bases remained unmatched. The CDR3 reads CASSLQGYGNTIYF. As DNA, the CDR3 is TGCGCCAGCAGCTTACAGGGGTACGGAAACACCATATATTTT.

The rearrangement links TRBV4-1 to TRBJ2-5, with TRBD2 matching 9 bases. V lost 4 bases and J lost 2; bases outside the gene matches: 5. The germline V gene encodes CDR1 MGHRA and CDR2 YSYEKL. This CDR3 comprises 15 residues. In DNA, the CDR3 is TGCGCCAGCAGCCCCAAGACTAGCGGACAAGAGACCCAGTACTTC. Its translation is CASSPKTSGQETQYF.

The chain joins TRBV7-2 to TRBJ2-3; D uncertain. The CDR3 runs 16 residues. The ends were cut back, 1 base at V and 3 bases at J, with 14 bases in the middle. Per germline, CDR1 SGHTA and CDR2 FQGNSA. The CDR3 protein is CASSLVGPDRTDTQYF. The CDR3 nucleotides are TGTGCCAGCAGCTTAGTCGGCCCCGATCGGACAGATACGCAGTATTTT.

The count of this clone is one. This rearrangement joins TRBV14 to TRBJ1-5; D possibly corresponds to TRBD1 (5 bases). V lost 4 bases and J lost 5, with 9 bases in between. The CDR3 is made up of 13 amino acids. CDR1 and CDR2 from the germline V gene are SGHDN and FVKESK. The CDR3 region has the DNA TGTGCCAGCAGCCTGGGACGAGATCAGCCCCAGCATTTT. Amino acid sequence: CASSLGRDQPQHF.

This chain links TRBV2 with TRBJ2-7; 11 positions match TRBD2. Trimming took 5 bases from V and 2 from J; bases not matched to a gene: 2. CDR3 size: 14 residues. Per germline, CDR1 SNHLY and CDR2 FYNNEI. The CDR3 region has the DNA TGTGCCAGCAGTTCGACTAGCGGGACCTACGAGCAGTACTTC. This translates into CASSSTSGTYEQYF.

J is TRBJ1-5 and V is TRBV19; 10 bases line up with TRBD1. This CDR3 region has 16 residues. V lost 3 bases, J lost 4 bases, and 6 bases stayed unmatched. Germline V CDR1 and CDR2: LNHDA, SQIVND (reference sequence). The CDR3 bases are TGTGCCAGTAGTATGGGGACAGGGGCCCCTAATCAGCCCCAGCATTTT. Amino acid sequence: CASSMGTGAPNQPQHF.

The V and J genes are TRBV5-6 and TRBJ2-7; 9 bases agree with TRBD2. CDR1 and CDR2 (germline): SGHDT, YYEEEE. The CDR3 consists of 15 residues. Trimming removed 1 base from V and 1 base from J; junction bases left unmatched: 3. The DNA of the CDR3 is TGTGCCAGCAGCTTGAGGACTAGCGCTTCCTACGAGCAGTACTTC. Protein product: CASSLRTSASYEQYF.

The rearrangement uses TRBV9 and TRBJ2-1, with 8 bases identical to TRBD2. CDR1 and CDR2 (germline): SGDLS, YYNGEE. J lost 7 bases, V lost 0 bases, and 9 bases had no gene match. CDR3 length: 16 residues. The CDR3 spells CASSVEGGRHTNEQFF. CDR3 DNA sequence: TGTGCCAGCAGCGTAGAGGGCGGGAGGCATACTAATGAGCAGTTCTTC.

The rearrangement uses TRBV7-2 and TRBJ2-1, with D perhaps TRBD2 (5 bases). Deletions cut 4 bases from V and 2 bases from J, with 12 bases between. CDR3 length: 15 residues. Germline CDR1 reads SGHTA; CDR2 reads FQGNSA. This chain's CDR3 is CASSSPRGAYNEQFF. The CDR3 DNA sequence: TGTGCCAGCAGCTCACCTCGGGGAGCCTACAATGAGCAGTTCTTC.

The CDR3 sequence: CASSDFPGGTNGYTF. The CDR3 DNA sequence: TGTGCCAGCAGTGATTTCCCGGGCGGAACTAATGGCTACACCTTC. This chain connects TRBV6-1 to TRBJ1-2; D uncertain. The V and J ends lost 3 bases and 6 bases respectively, with 17 bases between them. The CDR3 is 15 residues long. The germline V gene encodes CDR1 MNHNS and CDR2 SASEGT.

This chain connects TRBV6-1 to TRBJ2-7; no definite D call. Deletions cut 2 bases from V and 4 bases from J, with 12 bases between. CDR1 and CDR2 from the germline V gene are MNHNS and SASEGT. CDR3 length: 14 residues. The CDR3: CASSERVRAYEQYF. The CDR3 bases are TGTGCCAGCAGTGAAAGGGTTAGGGCTTACGAGCAGTACTTC.

The chain has TRBV20-1 and TRBJ1-2, with 7 bases fitting TRBD1. The CDR3 is 11 residues long. Germline V gene data show CDR1 as DFQATT and CDR2 as SNEGSKA (reference sequence). Trimming cost V 8 bases and J 3 bases; bases outside gene matches: 3. The CDR3 DNA reads TGCAGTCTCGGGACAGACTATGGCTACACCTTC. Protein: CSLGTDYGYTF.

This sequence joins TRBV4-1 and TRBJ2-7; 7 bases align to TRBD2. Germline trimming cut 2 bases from V and 2 bases from J; bases unmatched to any gene: 15. CDR1 MGHRA and CDR2 YSYEKL come from the germline V gene. There are 18 residues in the CDR3. DNA for the CDR3: TGCGCCAGCAGCCAATTCCCGCGGGAGCCCACTAACCCCTACGAGCAGTACTTC. Amino acids: CASSQFPREPTNPYEQYF.

The chain links TRBV15 to TRBJ2-5; no clear D. The germline V gene has CDR1 LNHNV and CDR2 YYDKDF (reference sequence). CDR3 size: 15 residues. Trimming cost V 1 base and J 0 bases, with 9 bases left between them. CDR3 residues: CATSRATLYQETQYF. The CDR3 coding sequence is TGTGCCACCAGCAGAGCTACTCTGTACCAAGAGACCCAGTACTTC.

The chain recombines TRBV10-3 with TRBJ2-7; TRBD1 matches at 8 bases. The length of the CDR3 is 14 residues. V was pared by 3 bases and J by 7 bases, with 8 bases of the junction left unmatched. The germline gives CDR1 ENHRY, CDR2 SYGVKD. The CDR3 is CAISDPRGLYEQYF. In nucleotides, the CDR3 is TGTGCCATCAGTGACCCCAGGGGGCTTTATGAGCAGTACTTC.

V and J are TRBV28 and TRBJ2-7; 7 bases agree with TRBD1. The trim removed 5 bases at V and 2 bases at J, leaving 6 bases unmatched. Looked up from germline, CDR1 is MDHEN and CDR2 is SYDVKM. This CDR3 is 14 amino acids long. This CDR3 reads CASSIPGTAYEQYF. CDR3 bases: TGTGCCAGCAGTATACCCGGGACAGCCTACGAGCAGTACTTC.

The J gene is TRBJ1-5, the V gene TRBV2; D gene ambiguous. The CDR3 loop spans 15 amino acids. With 1 base removed from V and 0 bases from J, the gap between germline ends came to 7 bases. Germline V gene sequence: CDR1 SNHLY, CDR2 FYNNEI. As DNA, the CDR3 is TGTGCCAGCAGTGAAGAAGGGCTTAGCAATCAGCCCCAGCATTTT. Amino acids: CASSEEGLSNQPQHF.

This clone was seen just once. The chain has TRBV5-1 and TRBJ2-1; TRBD2 matches at 13 bases. Germline V gene sequence: CDR1 SGHRS, CDR2 YFSETQ. This CDR3 is 20 amino acids long. The V gene end was trimmed by 7 bases and the J gene end by 10 bases; junction bases not matched to a gene: 26. The CDR3 sequence: CASDRLAGTSGEGVCSEQFF. In DNA form, the CDR3 reads TGCGCCAGCGACAGATTAGCCGGGACTAGCGGGGAAGGTGTGTGTTCCGAGCAGTTCTTC.

J is TRBJ1-2 and V is TRBV29-1, with 8 bases identical to TRBD1. V was pared by 7 bases and J by 4 bases, with 5 bases of the junction left unmatched. Germline values: CDR1 SQVTM, CDR2 ANQGSEA. CDR3 length: 12 residues. The CDR3 bases are TGCAGCGCCTTGACAGGGGTCTATGGCTACACCTTC. The encoded protein is CSALTGVYGYTF. The full variable domain, its missing parts supplied by reference TRBV29-1 and TRBJ1-2, is SAVISQKPSRDICQRGTSLTIQCQVDSQVTMMFWYRQQPGQSLTLIATANQGSEATYESGFVIDKFPISRPNLTFSTLTVSNMSPEDSSIYLCSALTGVYGYTFGSGTRLTVV.

The chain combines TRBV29-1 with TRBJ2-7; 7 bases match TRBD1. Germline V CDR1 and CDR2: SQVTM, ANQGSEA. The CDR3 extends over 15 amino acids. J lost 5 bases, V lost 2 bases, and 12 bases had no gene match. The CDR3 DNA sequence: TGCAGCGTTGAACCTAAAGACAGGGTGAGCAACGAGCAGTACTTC. Translation gives CSVEPKDRVSNEQYF.

This clone was detected only once. The chain combines TRBV19 with TRBJ1-4; TRBD1 matches 8 bases. The V segment lost 5 bases and the J segment 5 bases; nucleotides outside the gene matches: 4. CDR3 length: 14 residues. Germline CDR1 LNHDA, CDR2 SQIVND (reference sequence). CDR3 residues: CASSPWDRNEKLFF. CDR3 sequence (DNA): TGTGCCAGTAGTCCCTGGGACAGGAATGAAAAACTGTTTTTT.

In this sample, this clone turned up once. The chain uses TRBV9 and TRBJ2-3; 11 nucleotides agree with TRBD2. V shed 3 bases and J 0 bases; nucleotides not matched to a gene: 0. Germline-derived CDR1 and CDR2 are SGDLS and YYNGEE. The CDR3 has 15 amino acids. The CDR3 loop is CASSGLAGSTDTQYF. CDR3 sequence (DNA): TGTGCCAGCAGCGGACTAGCGGGGAGCACAGATACGCAGTATTTT.

The V gene is TRBV6-5, the J gene TRBJ1-5, with D tentatively TRBD1 (5 bases). The CDR3 totals 13 residues. V was shortened by 6 bases and J by 6 bases, with 12 bases between the two germline ends. Germline V gene data show CDR1 as MNHEY and CDR2 as SVGAGI. The CDR3 DNA is TGTGCCAGCAGCTGGGACGGTTCTCAGCCCCAGCATTTT. Protein sequence: CASSWDGSQPQHF.

The chain recombines TRBV11-2 with TRBJ2-5; 7 positions agree with TRBD2. This CDR3 is built from 13 residues. Looked up from germline, CDR1 is SGHAT and CDR2 is FQNNGV. Trimming took 5 bases from V and 7 from J; bases not matched to a gene: 7. The CDR3 loop reads CASSTTSRGTQYF. In DNA, the CDR3 is TGTGCCAGCAGCACGACTAGCCGCGGGACCCAGTACTTC.